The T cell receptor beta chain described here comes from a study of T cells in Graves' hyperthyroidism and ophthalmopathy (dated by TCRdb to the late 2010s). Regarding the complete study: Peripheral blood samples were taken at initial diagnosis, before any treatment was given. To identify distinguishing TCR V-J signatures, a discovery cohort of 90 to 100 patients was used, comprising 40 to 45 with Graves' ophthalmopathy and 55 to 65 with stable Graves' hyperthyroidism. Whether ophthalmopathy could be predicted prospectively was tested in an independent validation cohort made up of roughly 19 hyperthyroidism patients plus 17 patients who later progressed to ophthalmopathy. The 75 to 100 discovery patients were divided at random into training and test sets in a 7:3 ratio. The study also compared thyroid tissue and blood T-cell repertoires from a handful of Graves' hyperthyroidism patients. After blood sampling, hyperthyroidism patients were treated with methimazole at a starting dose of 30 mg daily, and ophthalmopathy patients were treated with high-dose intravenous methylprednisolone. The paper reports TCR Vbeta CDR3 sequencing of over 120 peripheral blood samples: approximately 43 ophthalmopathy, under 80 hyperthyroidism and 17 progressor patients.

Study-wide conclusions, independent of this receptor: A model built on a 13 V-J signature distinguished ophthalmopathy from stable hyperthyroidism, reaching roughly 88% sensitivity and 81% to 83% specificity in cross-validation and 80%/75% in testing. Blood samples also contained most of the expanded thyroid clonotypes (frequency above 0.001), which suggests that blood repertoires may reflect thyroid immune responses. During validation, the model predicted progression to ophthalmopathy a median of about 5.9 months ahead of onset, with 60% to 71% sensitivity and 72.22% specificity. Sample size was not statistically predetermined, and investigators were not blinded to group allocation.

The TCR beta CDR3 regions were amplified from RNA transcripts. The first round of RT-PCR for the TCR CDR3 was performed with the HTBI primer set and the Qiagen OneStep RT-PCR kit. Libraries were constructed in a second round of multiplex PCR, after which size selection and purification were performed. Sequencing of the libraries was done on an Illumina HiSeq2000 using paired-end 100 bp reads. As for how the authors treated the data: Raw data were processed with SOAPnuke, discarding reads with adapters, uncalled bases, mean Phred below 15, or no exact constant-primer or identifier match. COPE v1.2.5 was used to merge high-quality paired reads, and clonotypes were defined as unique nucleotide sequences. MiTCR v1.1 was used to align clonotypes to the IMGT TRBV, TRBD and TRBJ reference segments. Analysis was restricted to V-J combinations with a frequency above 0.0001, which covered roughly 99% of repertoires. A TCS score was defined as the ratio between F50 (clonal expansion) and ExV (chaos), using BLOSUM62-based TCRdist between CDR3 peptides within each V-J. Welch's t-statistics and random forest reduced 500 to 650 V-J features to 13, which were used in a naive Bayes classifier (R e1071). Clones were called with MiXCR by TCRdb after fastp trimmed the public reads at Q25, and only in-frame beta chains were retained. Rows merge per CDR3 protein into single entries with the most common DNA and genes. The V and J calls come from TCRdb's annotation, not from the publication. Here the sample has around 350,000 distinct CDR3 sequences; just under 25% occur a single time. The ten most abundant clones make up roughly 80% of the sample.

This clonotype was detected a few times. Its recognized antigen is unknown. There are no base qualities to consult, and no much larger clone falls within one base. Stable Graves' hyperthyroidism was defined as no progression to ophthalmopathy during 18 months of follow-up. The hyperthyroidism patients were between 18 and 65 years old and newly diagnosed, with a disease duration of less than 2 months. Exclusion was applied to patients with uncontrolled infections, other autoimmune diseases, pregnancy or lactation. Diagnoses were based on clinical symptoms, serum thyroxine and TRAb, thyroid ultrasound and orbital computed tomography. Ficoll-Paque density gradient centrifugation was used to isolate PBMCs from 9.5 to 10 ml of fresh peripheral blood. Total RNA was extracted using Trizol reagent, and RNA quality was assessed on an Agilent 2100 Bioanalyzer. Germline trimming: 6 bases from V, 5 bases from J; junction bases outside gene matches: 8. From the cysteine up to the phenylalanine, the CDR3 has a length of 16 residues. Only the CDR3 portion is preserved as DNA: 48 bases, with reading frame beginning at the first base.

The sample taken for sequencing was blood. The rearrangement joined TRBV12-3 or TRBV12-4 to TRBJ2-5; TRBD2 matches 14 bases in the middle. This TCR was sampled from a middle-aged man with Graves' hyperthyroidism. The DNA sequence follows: TGTGCCAGCAGGTCTGGGACTAGCGGGAGTAGGGAGACCCAGTACTTC. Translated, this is CASRSGTSGSRETQYF.